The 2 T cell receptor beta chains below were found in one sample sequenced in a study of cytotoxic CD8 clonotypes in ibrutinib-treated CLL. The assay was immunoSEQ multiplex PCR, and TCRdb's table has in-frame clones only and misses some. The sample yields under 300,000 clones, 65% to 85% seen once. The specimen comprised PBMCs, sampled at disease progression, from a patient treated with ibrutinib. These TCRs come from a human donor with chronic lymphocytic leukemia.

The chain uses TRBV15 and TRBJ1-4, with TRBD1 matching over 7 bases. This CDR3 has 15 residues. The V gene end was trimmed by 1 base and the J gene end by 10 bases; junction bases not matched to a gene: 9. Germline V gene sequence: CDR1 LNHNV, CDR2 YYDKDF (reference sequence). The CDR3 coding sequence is TGTGCCACCAGCAGAGGACAGGGAGAGGCGGGAAAACTGTTTTTT. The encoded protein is CATSRGQGEAGKLFF. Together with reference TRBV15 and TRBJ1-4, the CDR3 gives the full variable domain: DAMVIQNPRYQVTQFGKPVTLSCSQTLNHNVMYWYQQKSSQAPKLLFHYYDKDFNNEADTPDNFQSRRPNTSFCFLDIRSPGLGDTAMYLCATSRGQGEAGKLFFGSGTQLSVL.

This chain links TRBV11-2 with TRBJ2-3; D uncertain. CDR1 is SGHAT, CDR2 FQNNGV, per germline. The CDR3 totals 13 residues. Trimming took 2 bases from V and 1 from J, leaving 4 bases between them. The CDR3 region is CASSLSRTDTQYF. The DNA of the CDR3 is TGTGCCAGCAGCTTATCGCGCACAGATACGCAGTATTTT.